A selection of T cell receptor beta chains follows, all from one sample in a study of siplizumab effects on memory and regulatory T cells. The repertoire was sequenced with immunoSEQ multiplex PCR; TCRdb's copy has only in-frame clones and lacks some. The sample has approximately 100,000 clones; about 95% are singletons. Sequencing was performed on Tregs sorted from blood. The receptors originated from a human donor in good health. CDR3s include the opening cysteine and the closing phenylalanine or tryptophan. A D gene is named only where the DNA matches it firmly. For some rows the clone size is stated as once, few or many, or as a class when expanded; others skip it.

j_call | d_call | v_call | clone_size | cdr3_aa | cdr3_nt
TRBJ2-4 | NA | TRBV28 | NA | CASSLVGTKNIQYF | TGTGCCAGCAGTTTAGTTGGGACCAAAAACATTCAGTACTTC
TRBJ2-7 | NA | TRBV5-1 | NA | CASSVWSSYEQYF | TGCGCCAGCAGTGTCTGGAGCTCCTACGAGCAGTACTTC
TRBJ2-7 | NA | TRBV5-1 | NA | CASSGGRTTYEQYF | TGCGCCAGCAGCGGGGGGCGGACGACCTACGAGCAGTACTTC
TRBJ2-1 | NA | TRBV7-2 | NA | CASSLRSNEQFF | TGTGCCAGCAGCTTACGGTCCAATGAGCAGTTCTTC
TRBJ1-1 | NA | TRBV30 | NA | CAWSGGPYEAFF | TGTGCCTGGAGTGGGGGGCCGTATGAAGCTTTCTTT
TRBJ2-1 | NA | TRBV28 | NA | CASTYRGKGYNEQFF | TGTGCCAGCACCTATAGGGGGAAGGGTTACAATGAGCAGTTCTTC
TRBJ2-7 | NA | TRBV6-6 | NA | CASSYDAQVPYEQYF | TGTGCCAGCAGTTACGATGCTCAGGTACCCTACGAGCAGTACTTC
TRBJ2-7 | NA | TRBV29-1 | NA | CSVGPSRSEQYF | TGCAGCGTTGGCCCGTCGAGGAGCGAGCAGTACTTC
TRBJ1-2 | TRBD1 | TRBV5-1 | NA | CASSLSQGGGYTF | TGCGCCAGCAGCTTGTCACAGGGGGGAGGCTACACCTTC
TRBJ2-3 | NA | TRBV6-6 | NA | CASSLGTFATDTQYF | TGTGCCAGCAGTTTGGGGACATTTGCCACAGATACGCAGTATTTT
TRBJ2-7 | NA | TRBV5-1 | NA | CASSLGDIDEQYF | TGCGCCAGCAGCTTGGGGGACATCGATGAGCAGTACTTC
TRBJ2-7 | TRBD1 | TRBV6-6 | NA | CASTSYWTGGYEQYF | TGTGCCAGCACCAGCTACTGGACAGGGGGCTACGAGCAGTACTTC
TRBJ2-5 | NA | TRBV28 | NA | CASSFYWGTGIGTQYF | TGTGCCAGCAGTTTCTATTGGGGAACAGGTATTGGGACCCAGTACTTC
TRBJ1-4 | NA | TRBV5-1 | NA | CASSLARSEEKLFF | TGCGCCAGCAGCTTGGCGAGGTCAGAGGAAAAACTGTTTTTT
TRBJ2-3 | NA | TRBV2 | NA | CASSESWAHSTDTQYF | TGTGCCAGCAGTGAAAGTTGGGCGCACAGCACAGATACGCAGTATTTT
TRBJ2-2 | NA | TRBV9 | NA | CASSPQDTGELFF | TGTGCCAGCAGTCCACAGGACACCGGGGAGCTGTTTTTT
TRBJ1-3 | NA | TRBV30 | NA | CAWSVLVDSGNTIYF | TGTGCCTGGAGTGTACTGGTAGATTCTGGAAACACCATATATTTT
TRBJ2-7 | NA | TRBV4-2 | NA | CASSQDLRYSYEQYF | TGTGCCAGCAGCCAAGATTTACGCTATTCCTACGAGCAGTACTTC
TRBJ2-3 | TRBD2 | TRBV5-1 | NA | CASSLARLAGVVDTQYF | TGCGCCAGCAGCTTGGCCCGACTAGCGGGAGTTGTAGATACGCAGTATTTT
TRBJ1-5 | NA | TRBV5-1 | few | CASSTDGINQPQHF | TGCGCCAGCAGTACCGACGGGATCAATCAGCCCCAGCATTTT
TRBJ2-7 | NA | TRBV19 | NA | CASRRGSGVGYEQYF | TGTGCCAGTCGAAGAGGGTCAGGGGTAGGATACGAGCAGTACTTC
TRBJ2-7 | NA | TRBV18 | NA | CASSPQGLLGEQYF | TGTGCCAGCTCACCGCAGGGGCTTCTTGGGGAGCAGTACTTC
TRBJ2-3 | NA | TRBV10-1 | NA | CASSEGRGTQYF | TGCGCCAGCAGTGAAGGGCGAGGTACGCAGTATTTT
TRBJ2-2 | NA | TRBV7-8 | NA | CASSLFALIATGELFF | TGTGCCAGCAGCTTATTTGCCCTAATAGCCACCGGGGAGCTGTTTTTT
TRBJ2-1 | NA | TRBV6-5 | NA | CASSYRGLGDNEQFF | TGTGCCAGCAGTTACCGGGGGTTAGGTGACAATGAGCAGTTCTTC
TRBJ1-1 | TRBD1 | TRBV27 | once | CASSLGTVMNTEAFF | TGTGCCAGCAGTTTGGGGACAGTTATGAACACTGAAGCTTTCTTT
TRBJ1-5 | NA | TRBV21-1 | NA | CASSKKTGGGRNQPQHF | TGTGCCAGCAGCAAGAAGACAGGGGGCGGTCGCAATCAGCCCCAGCATTTT
TRBJ1-5 | NA | TRBV7-8 | once | CASSSAGRSNQPQHF | TGTGCCAGCAGCTCGGCAGGGCGCAGCAATCAGCCCCAGCATTTT
TRBJ2-7 | NA | TRBV6-1 | NA | CASSVRTAFYEQYF | TGTGCCAGCAGTGTCCGGACAGCCTTCTACGAGCAGTACTTC
TRBJ2-7 | NA | TRBV6-5 | NA | CASSYWGRSGIYEQYF | TGTGCCAGCAGTTACTGGGGACGTTCGGGGATCTACGAGCAGTACTTC
TRBJ2-2 | NA | TRBV6-6 | NA | CASEKGVRTGELFF | TGTGCCAGCGAGAAAGGGGTCCGAACCGGGGAGCTGTTTTTT
TRBJ2-7 | NA | TRBV27 | NA | CASRQDKAYEQYF | TGTGCCAGCAGGCAGGACAAGGCCTACGAGCAGTACTTC
TRBJ2-2 | NA | TRBV27 | NA | CASSLDIFTGELFF | TGTGCCAGCAGTCTGGACATATTCACCGGGGAGCTGTTTTTT
TRBJ2-3 | NA | TRBV28 | NA | CASSLLSLGLGADTQYF | TGTGCCAGCAGTTTATTGTCCCTCGGGCTTGGCGCAGATACGCAGTATTTT
TRBJ1-6 | NA | TRBV14 | NA | CASSQEGVGNSPLHF | TGTGCCAGCAGCCAGGAAGGGGTCGGTAATTCACCCCTCCACTTT
TRBJ1-5 | NA | TRBV7-2 | once | CASSLGRLRLGNQPQHF | TGTGCCAGCAGCTTAGGTCGACTTCGGTTGGGAAATCAGCCCCAGCATTTT
TRBJ1-1 | NA | TRBV7-3 | NA | CASSSQGGTEAFF | TGTGCCAGCAGCTCTCAGGGAGGTACTGAAGCTTTCTTT
TRBJ1-1 | NA | TRBV5-1 | NA | CASSWGISRREAFF | TGCGCCAGCAGCTGGGGGATCTCCCGTCGGGAAGCTTTCTTT